The rows below give T cell receptor beta chains drawn from one sample of a study of brain metastases from non-small cell lung cancer. Data came from immunoSEQ multiplex PCR; TCRdb stores just in-frame clones and leaves some out. The sample records about 1,600 clones, around 88% being singletons. Material for sequencing was primary lung tumor tissue. These receptors were obtained from a donor at least 40 years old with non-small cell lung cancer. Each CDR3 is given with its conserved first and last residue. The D gene is left open where the match is weak. Rows give clone size only sometimes, using once, few, many, or a class for an expanded clone.

.	TRBV6-1	TRBJ1-2	.	CASSELEGYTF	TGTGCCAGCAGTGAATTGGAGGGCTACACCTTC
TRBD1	TRBV18	TRBJ2-5	.	CASSPSKDEGAGETQYF	TGTGCCAGCTCACCATCTAAAGACGAGGGGGCGGGAGAGACCCAGTACTTC
.	TRBV24-1	TRBJ1-2	.	CATSEWDRAGYTF	TGTGCCACCAGTGAGTGGGACCGAGCGGGCTATACCTTC
.	TRBV24-1	TRBJ1-5	few	CATSDFHLGNQPQHF	TGTGCCACCAGTGATTTTCACCTCGGCAATCAGCCCCAGCATTTT
TRBD1	TRBV5-4	TRBJ2-5	.	CASSEPGTGYETQYF	TGTGCCAGCAGCGAACCCGGGACAGGGTACGAGACCCAGTACTTC
.	TRBV3-1/TRBV3-2	TRBJ1-5	.	CASSTYSPIFGHQPQHF	TGTGCCAGCAGCACTTATAGTCCCATTTTTGGTCATCAGCCCCAGCATTTT
TRBD2	TRBV6-5	TRBJ2-1	.	CASGTSGTPYNEQFF	TGTGCCAGCGGGACTAGCGGGACCCCTTACAATGAGCAGTTCTTC
TRBD1	TRBV27	TRBJ1-2	.	CASSFRGGQGGGYTF	TGTGCCAGCAGTTTCCGAGGGGGACAGGGGGGCGGCTACACCTTC
.	TRBV27	TRBJ1-5	.	CASSLSAAPNQPQHF	TGTGCCAGCAGTTTATCAGCGGCACCGAATCAGCCCCAGCATTTT
.	TRBV5-6	TRBJ2-2	.	CASSLGSGELFF	TGTGCCAGCAGCTTAGGTTCCGGGGAGCTGTTTTTT
TRBD1	TRBV6-2/TRBV6-3	TRBJ1-1	.	CASSFPDRAGPNTEAFF	TGTGCCAGCAGTTTCCCAGACAGGGCCGGTCCGAACACTGAAGCTTTCTTT
.	TRBV4-2	TRBJ1-2	.	CASSQAGNGYTF	TGTGCCAGCAGCCAAGCAGGGAATGGCTACACCTTC
.	TRBV5-6	TRBJ1-2	.	CASSPGFSGYTF	TGTGCCAGCAGTCCAGGGTTTAGTGGTTACACCTTC
.	TRBV6-5	TRBJ1-1	.	CASSWGGENTEAFF	TGTGCCAGCAGTTGGGGTGGGGAGAACACTGAAGCTTTCTTT
.	TRBV9	TRBJ1-3	.	CASSVDHSSGNTIYF	TGTGCCAGCAGCGTAGACCACAGCTCTGGAAACACCATATATTTT
.	TRBV3-1/TRBV3-2	TRBJ2-6	.	CASHVSGANVLTF	TGTGCCAGCCACGTCTCTGGGGCCAACGTCCTGACTTTC
.	TRBV12-3/TRBV12-4	TRBJ2-2	.	CASSLSVPGELFF	TGTGCCAGCAGTTTATCGGTCCCCGGGGAGCTGTTTTTT
TRBD2	TRBV4-1	TRBJ2-1	.	CASSQVAGRLYNEQFF	TGCGCCAGCAGCCAGGTAGCGGGGAGATTGTACAATGAGCAGTTCTTC
.	TRBV7-8	TRBJ2-3	.	CASRTGGGAGDTQYF	TGTGCCAGCAGAACAGGAGGGGGCGCGGGGGATACGCAGTATTTT
.	TRBV4-3	TRBJ1-1	.	CASSQGDVAEAFF	TGCGCCAGCAGCCAAGGGGACGTAGCTGAAGCTTTCTTT
.	TRBV6-5	TRBJ1-1	.	CASRFGDAEAFF	TGTGCCAGCAGATTTGGTGATGCTGAAGCTTTCTTT
.	TRBV6-1	TRBJ1-4	.	CASSELGEKLFF	TGTGCCAGCAGTGAATTGGGAGAAAAATTGTTTTTT
.	TRBV18	TRBJ2-3	.	CASSPTASTDTQYF	TGTGCCAGCTCACCGACAGCGAGCACAGATACGCAGTATTTT
.	TRBV20-1	TRBJ1-2	.	CSASLTYGYTF	TGCAGTGCTAGTCTGACGTATGGCTACACCTTC
.	TRBV7-9	TRBJ2-1	.	CASSLVYLGSYNEQFF	TGTGCCAGCAGCTTAGTCTACCTAGGCTCCTACAATGAGCAGTTCTTC
.	TRBV30	TRBJ2-2	.	CAWRASGANTGELFF	TGTGCCTGGAGGGCGAGCGGAGCGAACACCGGGGAGCTGTTTTTT
.	TRBV3-1/TRBV3-2	TRBJ1-5	.	CARACVVPFWHHQPQHF	TGTGCCAGAGCATGCGTGGTCCCATTTTGGCATCATCAGCCCCAGCATTTT
.	TRBV24-1	TRBJ1-1	.	CATRGVNTEAFF	TGTGCCACACGAGGGGTGAACACTGAAGCTTTCTTT
.	TRBV27	TRBJ2-5	.	CASSFQGPRGEQYF	TGTGCCAGCAGTTTTCAGGGGCCCCGCGGGGAGCAGTACTTC
.	TRBV4-2	TRBJ1-6	.	CASSQEGQGSSPLHF	TGTGCCAGCAGCCAAGAGGGGCAGGGAAGCTCACCCCTCCACTTT
.	TRBV4-3	TRBJ1-2	.	CASSQGLYGYTF	TGCGCCAGCAGCCAAGGGTTATATGGCTACACCTTC
.	TRBV18	TRBJ1-4	.	CASSPFGTVNEKLFF	TGTGCCAGCTCACCATTTGGGACTGTTAATGAAAAACTGTTTTTT
TRBD1	TRBV24-1	TRBJ1-3	.	CATSDSGTAGNTIYF	TGTGCCACCAGTGACTCCGGGACAGCTGGAAACACCATATATTTT
.	TRBV6-2/TRBV6-3	TRBJ2-5	.	CASSLYGTQYF	TGTGCCAGCAGCTTATACGGGACCCAGTACTTC
.	TRBV2	TRBJ1-2	once	CASSDRQGRHGYTF	TGTGCTAGCAGTGACAGGCAGGGGCGGCATGGCTACACCTTC
.	TRBV6-1	TRBJ1-4	.	CASSELGEKLFF	TGTGCCAGCAGTGAATTGGGAGAAAAACTGTTTTTT
.	TRBV21-1	TRBJ2-1	once	CASSKGPMGGRSYNEQFF	TGTGCCAGCAGCAAAGGCCCTATGGGGGGACGATCCTACAATGAGCAGTTCTTC
.	TRBV10-2	TRBJ2-3	.	CASSELADSSTDTQYF	TGCGCCAGCAGTGAACTAGCCGATTCTAGCACAGATACGCAGTATTTT
.	TRBV6-1	TRBJ2-5	.	CASRGGQETQYF	TGTGCCAGCAGGGGGGGCCAAGAGACCCAGTACTTC
.	TRBV3-1/TRBV3-2	TRBJ1-3	.	CASSQRVGASGNTIYF	TGTGCCAGCAGCCAACGAGTAGGAGCTTCTGGAAACACCATATATTTT
TRBD2	TRBV10-3	TRBJ2-3	.	CAISQTSGGAFNTQYF	TGTGCCATCAGTCAAACTAGCGGGGGGGCATTTAATACGCAGTATTTT
TRBD2	TRBV30	TRBJ2-5	.	CAWEVGIGRGETQYF	TGTGCCTGGGAGGTTGGCATCGGGAGGGGAGAGACCCAGTACTTC
.	TRBV18	TRBJ2-5	.	CASSPEEQRGWTQYF	TGTGCCAGCTCACCAGAAGAACAACGAGGGTGGACCCAGTACTTC
.	TRBV4-3	TRBJ1-1	.	CASSQDRGVANIEAFF	TGCGCCAGCAGCCAAGATCGAGGGGTGGCGAACATTGAAGCTTTCTTT
.	TRBV5-4	TRBJ2-1	.	CASSLRSGSYNEQFF	TGTGCCAGCAGCTTACGTAGCGGTTCCTACAATGAGCAGTTCTTC
TRBD1	TRBV7-2	TRBJ1-6	once	CASRRTDRGNNSPLHF	TGTGCCAGCAGAAGAACGGACAGGGGCAATAATTCACCCCTCCACTTT
.	TRBV14	TRBJ1-2	.	CASSQIWGYGYTF	TGTGCCAGCAGCCAAATATGGGGATATGGCTACACCTTC
.	TRBV7-6	TRBJ2-7	.	CASSPTRSYEQYF	TGTGCCAGCAGCCCGACACGATCCTACGAGCAGTACTTC